The clone carrying this T cell receptor beta chain was seen only a few times. Its antigen remains unidentified. The CDR3 sequence is 15 residues long. V lost 6 bases, J lost 1 base, and 17 bases lay in between. CDR1 and CDR2 (germline): DFQATT, SNEGSKA (reference sequence). Unique molecular identifiers had been added to the TCR beta cDNA libraries. TCRdb re-called the PCR reads with MiXCR, one entry per CDR3 protein. The top ten hold 4% to 5% of the sample, which has about 770,000 distinct CDR3 sequences, 46% seen once. The source of the sample is a study of post-analysis software for immune sequencing data. On the study more broadly: Clinical courses comprised relapsing-remitting, secondary progressive and progressive-relapsing multiple sclerosis. Study outcomes and limitations: The five TRBV segments detected at higher frequency in patients than in controls included TRBV5-6, TRBV5-1 and TRBV20-1. Samples from a shared batch, those prepared together, strongly co-clustered by F measure.

Sequencing used blood. The source is a girl aged 5-17 years with multiple sclerosis. The chain employs TRBV20-1 and TRBJ2-3; D call uncertain. The DNA of the CDR3 is TGCAGTGCCAACCGCGGCTCCGCTGGCACAGATACGCAGTATTTT. Protein: CSANRGSAGTDTQYF.